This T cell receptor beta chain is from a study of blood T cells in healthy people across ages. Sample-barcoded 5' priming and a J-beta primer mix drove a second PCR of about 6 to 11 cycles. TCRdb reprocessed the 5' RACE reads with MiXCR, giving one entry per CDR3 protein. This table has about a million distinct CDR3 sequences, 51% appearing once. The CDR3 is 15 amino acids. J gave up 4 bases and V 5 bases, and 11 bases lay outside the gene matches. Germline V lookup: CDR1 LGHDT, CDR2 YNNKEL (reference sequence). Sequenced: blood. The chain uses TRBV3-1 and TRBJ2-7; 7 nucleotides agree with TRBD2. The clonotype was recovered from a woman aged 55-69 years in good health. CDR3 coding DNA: TGTGCCAGCAGCTACTCAGCGGGACTCCTGTACGAGCAGTACTTC. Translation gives CASSYSAGLLYEQYF.